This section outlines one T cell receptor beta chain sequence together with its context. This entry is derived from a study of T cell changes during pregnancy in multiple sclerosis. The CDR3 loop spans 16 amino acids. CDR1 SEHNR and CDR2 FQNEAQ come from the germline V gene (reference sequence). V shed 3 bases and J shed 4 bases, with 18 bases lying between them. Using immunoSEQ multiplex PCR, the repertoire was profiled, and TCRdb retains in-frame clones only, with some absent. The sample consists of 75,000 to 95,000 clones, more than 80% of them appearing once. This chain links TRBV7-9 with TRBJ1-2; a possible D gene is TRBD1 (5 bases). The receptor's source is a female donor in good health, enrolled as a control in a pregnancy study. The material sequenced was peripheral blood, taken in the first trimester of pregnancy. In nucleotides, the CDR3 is TGTGCCAGCAGCTTTCTGGCCAGGGAACACCTCTATGGCTACACCTTC. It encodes CASSFLAREHLYGYTF.